This TCR beta chain was recovered during a study of cytomegalovirus exposure and HLA in healthy donors. Clones were read by immunoSEQ multiplex PCR, and TCRdb kept only the in-frame ones, dropping some. Of 150,000 to 200,000 clones in the sample, around 85% were seen once. The sequenced material came from PBMCs. The source is a woman in her 30s in good health and CMV-seronegative.

The CDR3: CASSIRGGSNQPQHF. CDR3 coding DNA: TGTGCCAGCAGCATTCGGGGGGGTAGCAATCAGCCCCAGCATTTT. The J gene is TRBJ1-5, the V gene TRBV28; the D gene is possibly TRBD1 (5 bases). Trimming took off 6 bases at V and 0 bases at J, with 12 bases between the two ends. The germline V gene encodes CDR1 MDHEN and CDR2 SYDVKM. The length of the CDR3 is 15 residues.